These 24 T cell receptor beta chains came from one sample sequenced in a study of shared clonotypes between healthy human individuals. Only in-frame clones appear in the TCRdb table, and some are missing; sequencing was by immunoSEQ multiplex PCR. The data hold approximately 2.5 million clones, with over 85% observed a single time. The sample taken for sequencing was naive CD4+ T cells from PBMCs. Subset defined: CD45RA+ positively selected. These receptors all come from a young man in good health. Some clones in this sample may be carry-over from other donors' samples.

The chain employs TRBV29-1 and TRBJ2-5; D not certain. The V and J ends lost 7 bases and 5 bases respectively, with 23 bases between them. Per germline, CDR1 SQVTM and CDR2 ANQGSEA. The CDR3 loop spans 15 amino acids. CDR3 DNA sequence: TGCAGCGCCTACATAGGGCGCGATTGGCAGGAGACCCAGTACTTC. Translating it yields CSAYIGRDWQETQYF. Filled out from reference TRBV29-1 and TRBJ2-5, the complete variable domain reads SAVISQKPSRDICQRGTSLTIQCQVDSQVTMMFWYRQQPGQSLTLIATANQGSEATYESGFVIDKFPISRPNLTFSTLTVSNMSPEDSSIYLCSAYIGRDWQETQYFGPGTRLLVL.

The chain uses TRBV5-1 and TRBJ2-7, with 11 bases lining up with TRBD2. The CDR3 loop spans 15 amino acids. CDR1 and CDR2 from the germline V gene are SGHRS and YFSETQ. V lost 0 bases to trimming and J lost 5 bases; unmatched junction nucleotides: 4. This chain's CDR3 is CASSLETSGGDEQYF. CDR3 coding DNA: TGCGCCAGCAGCTTGGAAACTAGCGGGGGAGACGAGCAGTACTTC.

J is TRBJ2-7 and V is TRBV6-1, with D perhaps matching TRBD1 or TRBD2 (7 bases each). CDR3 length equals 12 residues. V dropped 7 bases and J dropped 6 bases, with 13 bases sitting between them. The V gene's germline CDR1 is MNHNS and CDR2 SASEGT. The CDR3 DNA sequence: TGTGCCAGCAACCCAGGGGGGGTCGAGCAGTACTTC. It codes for CASNPGGVEQYF.

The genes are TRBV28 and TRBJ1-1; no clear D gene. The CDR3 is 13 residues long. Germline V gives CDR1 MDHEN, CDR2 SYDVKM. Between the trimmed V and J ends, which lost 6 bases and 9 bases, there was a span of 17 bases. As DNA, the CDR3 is TGTGCCAGCAGACCCTCCCCCCCCGGGAAAGCTTTCTTT. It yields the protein CASRPSPPGKAFF.

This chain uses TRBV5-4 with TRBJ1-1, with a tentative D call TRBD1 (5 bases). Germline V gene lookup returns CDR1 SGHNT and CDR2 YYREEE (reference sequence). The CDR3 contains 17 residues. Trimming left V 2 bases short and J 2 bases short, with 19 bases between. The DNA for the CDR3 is TGTGCCAGCAGCTTAGGGGTATTTGGCCTCTCTAACACTGAAGCTTTCTTT. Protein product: CASSLGVFGLSNTEAFF.

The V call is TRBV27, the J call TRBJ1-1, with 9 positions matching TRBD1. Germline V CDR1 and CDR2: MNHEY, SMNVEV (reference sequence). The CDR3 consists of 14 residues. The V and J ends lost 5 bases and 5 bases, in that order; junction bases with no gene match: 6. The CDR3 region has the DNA TGTGCCAGCAGTCCACAGGGGGCGCGGACTGAAGCTTTCTTT. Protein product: CASSPQGARTEAFF.

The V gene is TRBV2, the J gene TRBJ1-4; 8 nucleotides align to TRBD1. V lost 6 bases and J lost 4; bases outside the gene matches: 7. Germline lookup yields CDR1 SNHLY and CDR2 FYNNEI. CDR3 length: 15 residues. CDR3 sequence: CASRGTGGDNEKLFF. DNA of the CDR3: TGTGCCAGCAGAGGTACAGGGGGTGATAATGAAAAACTGTTTTTT.

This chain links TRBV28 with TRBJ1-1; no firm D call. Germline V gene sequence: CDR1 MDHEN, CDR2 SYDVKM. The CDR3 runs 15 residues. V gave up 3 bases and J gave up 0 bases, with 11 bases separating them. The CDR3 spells CASSFSGRLNTEAFF. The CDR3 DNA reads TGTGCCAGCAGTTTCTCTGGTAGGTTGAACACTGAAGCTTTCTTT.

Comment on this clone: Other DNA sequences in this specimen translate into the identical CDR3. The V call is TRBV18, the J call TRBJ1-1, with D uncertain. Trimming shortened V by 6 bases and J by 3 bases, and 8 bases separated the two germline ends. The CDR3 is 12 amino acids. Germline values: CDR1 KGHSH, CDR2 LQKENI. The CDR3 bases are TGTGCCAGCTCCCTAAGAGACACTGAAGCTTTCTTT. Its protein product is CASSLRDTEAFF. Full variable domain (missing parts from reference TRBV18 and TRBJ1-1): NAGVMQNPRHLVRRRGQEARLRCSPMKGHSHVYWYRQLPEEGLKFMVYLQKENIIDESGMPKERFSAEFPKEGPSILRIQQVVRGDSAAYFCASSLRDTEAFFGQGTRLTVV.

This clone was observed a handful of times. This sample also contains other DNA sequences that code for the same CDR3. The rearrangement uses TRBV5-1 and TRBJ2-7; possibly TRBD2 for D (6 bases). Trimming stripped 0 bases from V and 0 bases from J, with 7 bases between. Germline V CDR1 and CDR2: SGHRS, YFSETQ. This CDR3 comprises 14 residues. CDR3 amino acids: CASSLAGGSYEQYF. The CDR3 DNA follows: TGCGCCAGCAGCTTGGCCGGGGGCTCCTACGAGCAGTACTTC. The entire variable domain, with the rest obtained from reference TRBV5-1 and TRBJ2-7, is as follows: KAGVTQTPRYLIKTRGQQVTLSCSPISGHRSVSWYQQTPGQGLQFLFEYFSETQRNKGNFPGRFSGRQFSNSRSEMNVSTLELGDSALYLCASSLAGGSYEQYFGPGTRLTVT.

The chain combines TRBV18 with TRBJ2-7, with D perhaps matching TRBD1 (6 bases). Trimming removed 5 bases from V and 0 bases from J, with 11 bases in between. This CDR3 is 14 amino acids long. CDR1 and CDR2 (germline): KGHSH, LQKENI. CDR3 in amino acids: CASSVDRTSYEQYF. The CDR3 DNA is TGTGCCAGCTCAGTCGACAGGACCTCCTACGAGCAGTACTTC.

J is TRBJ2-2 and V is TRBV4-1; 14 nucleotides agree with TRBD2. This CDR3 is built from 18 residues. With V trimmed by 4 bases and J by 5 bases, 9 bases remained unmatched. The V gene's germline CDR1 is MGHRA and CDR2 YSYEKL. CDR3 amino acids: CASSRAGLAGGGTGELFF. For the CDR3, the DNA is TGCGCCAGCAGCCGGGCTGGACTAGCGGGAGGTGGTACCGGGGAGCTGTTTTTT.

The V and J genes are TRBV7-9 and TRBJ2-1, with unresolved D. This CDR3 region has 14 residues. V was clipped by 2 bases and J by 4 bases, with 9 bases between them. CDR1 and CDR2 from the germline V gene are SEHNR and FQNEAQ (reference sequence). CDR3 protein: CASSLLGYYNEQFF. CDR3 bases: TGTGCCAGCAGCTTACTAGGCTATTACAATGAGCAGTTCTTC.

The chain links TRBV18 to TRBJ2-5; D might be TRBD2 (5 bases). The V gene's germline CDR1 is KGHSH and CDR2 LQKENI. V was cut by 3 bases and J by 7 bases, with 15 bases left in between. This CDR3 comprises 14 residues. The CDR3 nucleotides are TGTGCCAGCTCACCCCCGGGCTCCGAGGGGACCCAGTACTTC. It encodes CASSPPGSEGTQYF.

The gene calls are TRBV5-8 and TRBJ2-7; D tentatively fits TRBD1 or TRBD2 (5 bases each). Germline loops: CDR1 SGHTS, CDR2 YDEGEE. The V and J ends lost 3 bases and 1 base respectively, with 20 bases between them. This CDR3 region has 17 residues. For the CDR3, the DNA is TGTGCCAGCAGCTATCCCCTACCGGGACGGATATCCTACGAGCAGTACTTC. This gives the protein CASSYPLPGRISYEQYF.

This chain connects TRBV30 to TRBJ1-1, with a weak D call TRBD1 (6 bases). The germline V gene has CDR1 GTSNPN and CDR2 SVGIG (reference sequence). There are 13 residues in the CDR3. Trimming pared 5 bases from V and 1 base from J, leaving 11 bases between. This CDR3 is CAWGQGQNTEAFF. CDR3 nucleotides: TGTGCCTGGGGTCAGGGACAGAACACTGAAGCTTTCTTT.

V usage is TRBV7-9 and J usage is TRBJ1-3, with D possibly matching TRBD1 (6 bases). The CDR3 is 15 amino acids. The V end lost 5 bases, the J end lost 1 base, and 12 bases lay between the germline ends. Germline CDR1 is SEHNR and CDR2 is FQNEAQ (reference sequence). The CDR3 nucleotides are TGTGCCAGCAGCCCACGGGGGGCATCTGGAAACACCATATATTTT. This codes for CASSPRGASGNTIYF. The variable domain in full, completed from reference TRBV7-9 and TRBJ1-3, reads DTGVSQNPRHKITKRGQNVTFRCDPISEHNRLYWYRQTLGQGPEFLTYFQNEAQLEKSRLLSDRFSAERPKGSFSTLEIQRTEQGDSAMYLCASSPRGASGNTIYFGEGSWLTVV.

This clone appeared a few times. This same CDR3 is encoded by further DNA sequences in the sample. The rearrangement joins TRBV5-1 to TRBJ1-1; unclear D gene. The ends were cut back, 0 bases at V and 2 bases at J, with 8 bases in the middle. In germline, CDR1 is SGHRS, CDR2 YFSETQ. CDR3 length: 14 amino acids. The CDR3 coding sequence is TGCGCCAGCAGCTTGGACAGACCAAACACTGAAGCTTTCTTT. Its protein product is CASSLDRPNTEAFF.

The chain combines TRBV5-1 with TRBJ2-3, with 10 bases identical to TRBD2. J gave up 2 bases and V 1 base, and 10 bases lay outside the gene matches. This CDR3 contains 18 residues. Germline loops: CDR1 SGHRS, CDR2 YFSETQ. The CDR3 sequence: CASSLPAGLAANTDTQYF. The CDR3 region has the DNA TGCGCCAGCAGCTTGCCCGCCGGACTAGCGGCTAACACAGATACGCAGTATTTT. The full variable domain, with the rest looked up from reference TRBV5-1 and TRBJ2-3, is KAGVTQTPRYLIKTRGQQVTLSCSPISGHRSVSWYQQTPGQGLQFLFEYFSETQRNKGNFPGRFSGRQFSNSRSEMNVSTLELGDSALYLCASSLPAGLAANTDTQYFGPGTRLTVL.

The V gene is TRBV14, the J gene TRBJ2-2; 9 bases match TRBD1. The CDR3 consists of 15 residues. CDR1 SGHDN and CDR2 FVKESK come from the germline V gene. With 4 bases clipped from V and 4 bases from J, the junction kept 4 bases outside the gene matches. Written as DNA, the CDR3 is TGTGCCAGCAGCCCGACAGGGGGGAGCACCGGGGAGCTGTTTTTT. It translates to CASSPTGGSTGELFF. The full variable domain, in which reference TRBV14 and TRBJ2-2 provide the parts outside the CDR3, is EAGVTQFPSHSVIEKGQTVTLRCDPISGHDNLYWYRRVMGKEIKFLLHFVKESKQDESGMPNNRFLAERTGGTYSTLKVQPAELEDSGVYFCASSPTGGSTGELFFGEGSRLTVL.

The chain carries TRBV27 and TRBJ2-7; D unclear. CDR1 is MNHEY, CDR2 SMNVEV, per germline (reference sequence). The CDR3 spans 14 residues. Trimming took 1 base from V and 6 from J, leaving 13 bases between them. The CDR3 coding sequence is TGTGCCAGCAGTTTATACTGGACGAATTTCGAGCAGTACTTC. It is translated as CASSLYWTNFEQYF.

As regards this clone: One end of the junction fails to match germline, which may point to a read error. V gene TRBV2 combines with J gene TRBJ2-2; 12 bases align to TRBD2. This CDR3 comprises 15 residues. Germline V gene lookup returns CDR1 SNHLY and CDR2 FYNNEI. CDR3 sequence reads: CASREGLAGTGELFF. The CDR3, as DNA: TGTGCCAGCAGGGAAGGACTAGCGGGAACCGGGGAGCTGTTTTTT.

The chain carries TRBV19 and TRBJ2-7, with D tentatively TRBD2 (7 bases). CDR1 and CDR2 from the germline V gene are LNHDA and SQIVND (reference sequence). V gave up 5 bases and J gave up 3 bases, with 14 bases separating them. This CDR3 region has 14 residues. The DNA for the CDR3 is TGTGCCAGTAGTCGGGGGGCATCGGTCTACGAGCAGTACTTC. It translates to CASSRGASVYEQYF.

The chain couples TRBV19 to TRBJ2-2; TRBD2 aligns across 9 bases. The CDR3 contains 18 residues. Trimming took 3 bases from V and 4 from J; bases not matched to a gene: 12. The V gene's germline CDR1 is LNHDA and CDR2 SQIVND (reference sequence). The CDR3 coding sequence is TGTGCCAGTAGTATTCCATGGCGGGAGGGCCGGAGCACCGGGGAGCTGTTTTTT. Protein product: CASSIPWREGRSTGELFF.